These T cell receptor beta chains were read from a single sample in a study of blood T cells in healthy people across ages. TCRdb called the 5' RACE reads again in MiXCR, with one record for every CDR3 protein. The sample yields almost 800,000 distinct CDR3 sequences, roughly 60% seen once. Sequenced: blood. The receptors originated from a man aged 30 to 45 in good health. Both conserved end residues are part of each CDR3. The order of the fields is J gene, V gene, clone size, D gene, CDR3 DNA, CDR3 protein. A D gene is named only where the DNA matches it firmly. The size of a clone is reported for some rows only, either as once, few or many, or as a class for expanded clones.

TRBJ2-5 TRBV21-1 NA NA TGTGCCAGCAGCACAAGACTAGCGCCAGACATCCAAGAGACCCAGTACTTC CASSTRLAPDIQETQYF
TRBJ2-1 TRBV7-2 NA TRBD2 TGTGCCAGCAGTACGGGACTAGCGGGAGTTGGTGAGCAGTTCTTC CASSTGLAGVGEQFF
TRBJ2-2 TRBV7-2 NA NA TGTGCCAGCAGCTTCGGAGGTTTCGGGGAGCTGTTTTTT CASSFGGFGELFF
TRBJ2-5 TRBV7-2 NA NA TGTGCCAGCAGCAAATATACGGTCGGCCAAGAGACCCAGTACTTC CASSKYTVGQETQYF
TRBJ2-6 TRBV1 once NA TGCACCAGCAGTACGTGGACTAGCTGCGGGGCCAACGTCCTGACTTTC CTSSTWTSCGANVLTF
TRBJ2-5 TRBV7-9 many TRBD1 TGTGCCAGCAGAAGGACAGGGCCGGAGGAGACCCAGTACTTC CASRRTGPEETQYF
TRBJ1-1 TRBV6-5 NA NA TGTGCCAGCAGCCGAGAGGGACAGAACACTGAAGCTTTCTTT CASSREGQNTEAFF
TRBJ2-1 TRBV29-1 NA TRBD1 TGCAGCGTGGTTAGACAGGGAACGGGCAATGAGCAGTTCTTC CSVVRQGTGNEQFF
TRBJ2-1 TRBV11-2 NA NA TGTGCCAGCAGCTTTTTGAGCGGTTACAATGAGCAGTTCTTC CASSFLSGYNEQFF
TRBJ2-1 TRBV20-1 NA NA TGCAGTGCTAGATCCTCCCAGGTGTTCTTC CSARSSQVFF